These 12 T cell receptor beta chains share one sample of origin, sequenced in a study of shared clonotypes between healthy human individuals (dated by TCRdb to the early 2020s). Libraries were constructed by the immunoSEQ multiplex PCR assay. TCRdb stores this immuneACCESS table with in-frame sequences only. Part of the clones is absent; in the studies checked, under half of the shortfall reflects unresolved V genes, and no reason is known for the rest. For this sample there are around 640,000 clones; roughly 95% appear just once. The ten largest clones represent less than 0.12% of the sample. CD8 naive samples consisted of CD45RO-negative cells that were positively selected for CCR7, yielding a CD45RA+CCR7+ population without TemRA cells. What was sequenced was naive CD8+ T cells sorted from blood. In the paper's terms, the cell subset or site label means: CD45RA+CCR7+. These TCRs come from a woman younger than 45 in good health.

The DNA for the CDR3 is TGTGCCAGCAGCTTGACCACTAGAACACCGATTTACGAGCAGTACTTC. As protein: CASSLTTRTPIYEQYF. The V gene is TRBV5-6, the J gene TRBJ2-7; a weak D match, TRBD2 (5 bases). Trimming left V 1 base short and J 4 bases short, with 18 bases between. CDR1 SGHDT and CDR2 YYEEEE come from the germline V gene. This CDR3 is 16 amino acids long. The full variable domain, in which reference TRBV5-6 and TRBJ2-7 provide the parts outside the CDR3, is DAGVTQSPTHLIKTRGQQVTLRCSPKSGHDTVSWYQQALGQGPQFIFQYYEEEERQRGNFPDRFSGHQFPNYSSELNVNALLLGDSALYLCASSLTTRTPIYEQYFGPGTRLTVT.

The V gene is TRBV28, the J gene TRBJ2-7, with D maybe TRBD1 (6 bases). This CDR3 contains 18 residues. V was clipped by 4 bases and J by 5 bases, with 27 bases between them. Per germline, CDR1 MDHEN and CDR2 SYDVKM. DNA of the CDR3: TGTGCCAGCAGTTCCAGACGGCCCGGACAGAAACGCTTCCACGAGCAGTACTTC. Amino acids: CASSSRRPGQKRFHEQYF.

The chain employs TRBV28 and TRBJ1-2; D is unclear. CDR3 size: 16 residues. Germline CDR1 reads MDHEN; CDR2 reads SYDVKM. V lost 5 bases and J lost 1, with 17 bases in between. CDR3 coding DNA: TGTGCCAGCAGTGCTTACCCCGACCGTAATAACTATGGCTACACCTTC. This codes for CASSAYPDRNNYGYTF.

The rearrangement links TRBV7-8 to TRBJ2-2; D possibly corresponds to TRBD2 (6 bases). V dropped 4 bases and J dropped 7 bases, with 19 bases sitting between them. In germline, CDR1 is SGHVS, CDR2 FQNEAQ. This CDR3 is built from 16 residues. The CDR3 DNA sequence: TGTGCCAGCAGCTCGGGAGCGGACCCGAGGGACGGGGAGCTGTTTTTT. Translation gives CASSSGADPRDGELFF. Full variable domain (rest looked up from reference TRBV7-8 and TRBJ2-2): GAGVSQSPRYKVAKRGQDVALRCDPISGHVSLFWYQQALGQGPEFLTYFQNEAQLDKSGLPSDRFFAERPEGSVSTLKIQRTQQEDSAVYLCASSSGADPRDGELFFGEGSRLTVL.

The V call is TRBV5-4, the J call TRBJ2-5; weak D call: TRBD2 (5 bases). Trimming took off 4 bases at V and 1 base at J, with 20 bases between the two ends. Germline loops: CDR1 SGHNT, CDR2 YYREEE (reference sequence). The CDR3 has 17 amino acids. DNA of the CDR3: TGTGCCAGCAGCATAAGGCCGCGGGCCAGTACCCAAGAGACCCAGTACTTC. This sequence encodes CASSIRPRASTQETQYF.

This chain connects TRBV28 to TRBJ2-7, with D hard to call. This CDR3 spans 12 amino acids. CDR1 and CDR2 from the germline V gene are MDHEN and SYDVKM. V gave up 6 bases and J gave up 2 bases, with 8 bases separating them. The CDR3 nucleotides read TGTGCCAGCAGCGACTCCACCTACGAGCAGTACTTC. It yields the protein CASSDSTYEQYF.

The chain couples TRBV7-6 to TRBJ2-7; the match to TRBD2 covers 9 bases. The CDR3 loop spans 15 amino acids. Germline V gives CDR1 SGHVS, CDR2 FNYEAQ. Losses at the gene ends were 2 bases for V and 6 bases for J; bases not matched to a gene: 8. This chain's CDR3 is CASSLSPREGAEQYF. The DNA of the CDR3 is TGTGCCAGCAGCTTATCCCCGCGGGAGGGAGCCGAGCAGTACTTC.

The chain recombines TRBV7-3 with TRBJ2-2, with 7 bases identical to TRBD1. CDR1 is SGHTA, CDR2 FQGTGA, per germline. Trimming cost V 5 bases and J 6 bases; bases outside gene matches: 12. The CDR3 runs to 16 residues. CDR3 in amino acids: CASSPRTGWSSGELFF. As DNA, the CDR3 is TGTGCCAGCAGCCCTCGGACAGGATGGTCCTCCGGGGAGCTGTTTTTT.

The chain joins TRBV27 to TRBJ2-5, with TRBD2 matching over 8 bases. CDR3 size: 16 residues. Per the germline V gene, CDR1 is MNHEY and CDR2 is SMNVEV (reference sequence). V gave up 8 bases and J gave up 0 bases; unmatched junction bases: 11. Here the CDR3 reads CASRPGGVSYQETQYF. CDR3 sequence (DNA): TGTGCCAGCCGGCCCGGGGGGGTTTCGTACCAAGAGACCCAGTACTTC.

The chain has TRBV9 and TRBJ2-1; no firm D call. This CDR3 is built from 16 residues. V gave up 4 bases and J gave up 8 bases, with 22 bases separating them. Looked up from germline, CDR1 is SGDLS and CDR2 is YYNGEE. CDR3 coding DNA: TGTGCCAGCAGCCCCCAGCTGAGCGACCCTCGGCATGAGCAGTTCTTC. Encoded protein: CASSPQLSDPRHEQFF.

The V call is TRBV30, the J call TRBJ2-2; either TRBD1 or TRBD2 may fit D (5 bases each). Germline V lookup: CDR1 GTSNPN, CDR2 SVGIG (reference sequence). Between the trimmed V and J ends, which lost 2 bases and 4 bases, there was a span of 11 bases. CDR3 length: 14 amino acids. CDR3 nucleotides: TGTGCCTGGAGTTTCGGGGCAGGCACCGGGGAGCTGTTTTTT. Its translation: CAWSFGAGTGELFF. Combining the CDR3 with reference TRBV30 and TRBJ2-2 gives the whole variable domain SQTIHQWPATLVQPVGSPLSLECTVEGTSNPNLYWYRQAAGRGLQLLFYSVGIGQISSEVPQNLSASRPQDRQFILSSKKLLLSDSGFYLCAWSFGAGTGELFFGEGSRLTVL.

Concerning this clone itself: This sample also contains other DNA sequences that code for the same CDR3. The chain has TRBV28 and TRBJ2-1; no clear D gene. V lost 1 base and J 9 bases, leaving 4 bases between the germline ends. Germline CDR1 reads MDHEN; CDR2 reads SYDVKM. The CDR3 is 11 amino acids. The CDR3 spells CASSLFGEQFF. DNA for the CDR3: TGTGCCAGCAGTTTATTTGGTGAGCAGTTCTTC.